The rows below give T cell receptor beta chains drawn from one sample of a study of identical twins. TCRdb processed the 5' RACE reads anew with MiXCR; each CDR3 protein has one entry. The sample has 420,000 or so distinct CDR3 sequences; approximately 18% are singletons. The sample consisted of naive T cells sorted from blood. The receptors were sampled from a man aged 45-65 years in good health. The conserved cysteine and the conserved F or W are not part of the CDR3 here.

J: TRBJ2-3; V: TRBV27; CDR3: ASSPRLIIGPDTQY
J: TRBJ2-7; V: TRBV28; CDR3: ASSLGRAYEQY
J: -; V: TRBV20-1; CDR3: SARPRTSGTQY
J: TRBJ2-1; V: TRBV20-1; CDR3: SAREPFRLAGGPRSYNEQF
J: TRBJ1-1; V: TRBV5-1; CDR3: ASSLEVGASNTEAF
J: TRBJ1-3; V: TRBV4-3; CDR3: ASSQDLGRNTIY
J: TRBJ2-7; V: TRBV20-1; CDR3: SAPGPSSYEQY
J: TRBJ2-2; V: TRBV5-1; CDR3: ASSTWGQLDTGELF
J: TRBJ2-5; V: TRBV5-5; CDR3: ASSLDGVGRETQY
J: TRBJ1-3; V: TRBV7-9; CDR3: ASSPGSVSGNTIY
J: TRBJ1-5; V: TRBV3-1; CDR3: ASSPRQGKMGLHQPQH
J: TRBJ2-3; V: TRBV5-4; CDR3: ASSSGTTFSTDTQY
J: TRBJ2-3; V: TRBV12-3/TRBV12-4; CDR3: ASSLGLAGATQY
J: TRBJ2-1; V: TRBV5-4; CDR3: ASSRGTSGRNGDEQF
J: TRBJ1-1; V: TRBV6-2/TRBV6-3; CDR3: ASSYPQLLDAEAF
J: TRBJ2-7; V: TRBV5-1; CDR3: ASTPSIDGLYEQY